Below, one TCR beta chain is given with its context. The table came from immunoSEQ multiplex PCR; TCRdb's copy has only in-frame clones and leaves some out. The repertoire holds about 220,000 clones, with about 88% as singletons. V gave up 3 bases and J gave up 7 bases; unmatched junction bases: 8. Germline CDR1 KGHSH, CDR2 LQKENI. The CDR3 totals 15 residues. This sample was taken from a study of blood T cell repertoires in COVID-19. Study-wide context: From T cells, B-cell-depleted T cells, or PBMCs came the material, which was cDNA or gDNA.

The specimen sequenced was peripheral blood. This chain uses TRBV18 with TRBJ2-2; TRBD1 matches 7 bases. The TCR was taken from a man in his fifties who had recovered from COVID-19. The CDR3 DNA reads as TGTGCCAGCTCACCGCGACAGGGTGTTGGCGGGGAGCTGTTTTTT. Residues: CASSPRQGVGGELFF.